Shown below are 2 T cell receptor beta chains from a single sample sequenced in a study of blood T cell repertoires in COVID-19. Assay used: immunoSEQ multiplex PCR; TCRdb lists only in-frame clones, some missing. The sample consists of about 350,000 clones, approximately 84% of them appearing once. Sequenced: PBMCs or T cells enriched from blood (not recorded which). These receptors were taken from a woman in her 30s who had recovered from COVID-19.

V gene TRBV28 combines with J gene TRBJ1-4; 7 positions match TRBD1. There are 19 residues in the CDR3. Germline CDR1 and CDR2: MDHEN and SYDVKM. Trimming took 3 bases from V and 0 from J; bases not matched to a gene: 13. CDR3 loop: CASSFNPTGKTATNEKLFF. The CDR3 DNA sequence: TGTGCCAGCAGTTTTAATCCGACAGGGAAGACAGCAACTAATGAAAAACTGTTTTTT.

The rearrangement uses TRBV28 and TRBJ1-1, with D possibly TRBD1 on 6 matching bases. Trimming took off 5 bases at V and 3 bases at J, with 10 bases between the two ends. Germline V gives CDR1 MDHEN, CDR2 SYDVKM. This CDR3 is 13 amino acids long. CDR3 in DNA: TGTGCCAGCAGTCCCCGGACAGACACTGAAGCTTTCTTT. This gives the protein CASSPRTDTEAFF. The variable domain in full, completed from reference TRBV28 and TRBJ1-1, reads DVKVTQSSRYLVKRTGEKVFLECVQDMDHENMFWYRQDPGLGLRLIYFSYDVKMKEKGDIPEGYSVSREKKERFSLILESASTNQTSMYLCASSPRTDTEAFFGQGTRLTVV.